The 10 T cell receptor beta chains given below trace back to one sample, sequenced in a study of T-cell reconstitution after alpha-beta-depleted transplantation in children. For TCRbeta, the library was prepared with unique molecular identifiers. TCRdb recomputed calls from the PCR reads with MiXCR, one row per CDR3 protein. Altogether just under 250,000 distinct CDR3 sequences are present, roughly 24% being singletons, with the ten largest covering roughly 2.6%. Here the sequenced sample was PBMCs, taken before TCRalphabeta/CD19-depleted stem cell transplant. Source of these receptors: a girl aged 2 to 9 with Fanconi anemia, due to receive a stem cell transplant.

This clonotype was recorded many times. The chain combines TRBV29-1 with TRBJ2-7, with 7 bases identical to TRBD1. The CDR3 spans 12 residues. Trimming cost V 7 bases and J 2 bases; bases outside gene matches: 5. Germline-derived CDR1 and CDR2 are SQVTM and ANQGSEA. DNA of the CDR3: TGCAGCGCCCGGGACAGTCCCTACGAGCAGTACTTC. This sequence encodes CSARDSPYEQYF.

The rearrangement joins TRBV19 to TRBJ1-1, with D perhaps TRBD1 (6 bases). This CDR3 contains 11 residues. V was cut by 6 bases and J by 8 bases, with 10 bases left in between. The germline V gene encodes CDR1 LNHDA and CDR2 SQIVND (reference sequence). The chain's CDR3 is CASSRTAEAFF. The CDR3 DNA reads TGTGCCAGTAGCCGGACAGCCGAAGCTTTCTTT.

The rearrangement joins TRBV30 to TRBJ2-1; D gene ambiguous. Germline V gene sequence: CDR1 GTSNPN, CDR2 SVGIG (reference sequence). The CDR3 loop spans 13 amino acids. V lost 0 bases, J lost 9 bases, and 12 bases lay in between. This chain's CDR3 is CAWSVLFRAEQFF. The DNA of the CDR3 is TGTGCCTGGAGTGTACTCTTTAGAGCTGAGCAGTTCTTC.

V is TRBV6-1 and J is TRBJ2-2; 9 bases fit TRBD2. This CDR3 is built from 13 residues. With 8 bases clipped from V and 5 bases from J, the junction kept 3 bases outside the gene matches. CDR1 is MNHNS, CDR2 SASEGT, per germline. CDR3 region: CASSSGATGELFF. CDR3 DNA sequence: TGTGCCAGCTCTAGCGGGGCAACCGGGGAGCTGTTTTTT.

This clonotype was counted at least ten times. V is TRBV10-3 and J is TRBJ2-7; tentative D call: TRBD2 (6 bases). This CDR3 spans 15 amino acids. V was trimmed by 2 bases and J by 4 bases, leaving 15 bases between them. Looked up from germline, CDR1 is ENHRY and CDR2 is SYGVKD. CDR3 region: CAISEKSGDPYEQYF. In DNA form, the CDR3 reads TGTGCCATCAGTGAGAAATCGGGGGATCCTTACGAGCAGTACTTC.

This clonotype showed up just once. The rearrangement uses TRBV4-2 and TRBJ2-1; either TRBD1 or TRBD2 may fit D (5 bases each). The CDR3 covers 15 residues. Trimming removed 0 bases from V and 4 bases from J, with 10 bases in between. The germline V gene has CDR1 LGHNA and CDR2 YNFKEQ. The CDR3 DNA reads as TGTGCCAGCAGCCAAGATTGGGGACCATACAATGAGCAGTTCTTC. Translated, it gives CASSQDWGPYNEQFF.

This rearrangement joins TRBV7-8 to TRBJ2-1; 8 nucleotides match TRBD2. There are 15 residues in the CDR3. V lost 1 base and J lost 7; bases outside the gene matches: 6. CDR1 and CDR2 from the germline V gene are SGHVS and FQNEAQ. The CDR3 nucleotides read TGTGCCAGCAGCTTAGATTCCGGGGGGGATAATGAGCAGTTCTTC. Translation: CASSLDSGGDNEQFF.

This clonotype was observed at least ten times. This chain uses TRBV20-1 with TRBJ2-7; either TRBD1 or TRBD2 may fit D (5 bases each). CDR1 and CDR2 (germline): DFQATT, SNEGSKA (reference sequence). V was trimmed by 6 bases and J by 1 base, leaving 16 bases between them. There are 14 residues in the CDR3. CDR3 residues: CSATRDGRSYEQYF. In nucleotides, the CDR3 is TGCAGTGCGACAAGGGACGGACGGTCCTACGAGCAGTACTTC.

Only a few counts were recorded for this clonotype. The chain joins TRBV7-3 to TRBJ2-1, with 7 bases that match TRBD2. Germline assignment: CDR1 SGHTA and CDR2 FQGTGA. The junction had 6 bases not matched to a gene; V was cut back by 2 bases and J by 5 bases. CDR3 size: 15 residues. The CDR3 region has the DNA TGTGCCAGCAGCTTAGGGAGCGGGGCCAACAATGAGCAGTTCTTC. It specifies CASSLGSGANNEQFF.

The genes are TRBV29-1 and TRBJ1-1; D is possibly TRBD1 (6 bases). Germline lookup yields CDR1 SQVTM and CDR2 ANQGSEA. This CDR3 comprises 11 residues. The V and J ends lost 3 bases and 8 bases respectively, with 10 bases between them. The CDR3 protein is CSVEGGQEAFF. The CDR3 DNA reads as TGCAGCGTTGAGGGGGGCCAAGAAGCTTTCTTT.